The next 3 T cell receptor beta chains were all read from a single sample in a study of shared clonotypes between healthy human individuals. The table came from immunoSEQ multiplex PCR; TCRdb's copy has only in-frame clones and leaves some out. The data contain approximately 710,000 clones, about 90% of them singletons. The sequencing sample was made of memory CD8+ T cells from PBMCs. Subset in this sample: CD45RO+ cells pooled with CCR7-negative TemRA cells. The receptors shown here come from a man aged 18 to 29 in good health. Some clones in this sample may be carry-over from other donors' samples.

Notes on this clone: A far larger clone is a single base away, which makes a read error likely. The chain couples TRBV15 to TRBJ2-6, with D perhaps TRBD1 (6 bases). Per the germline V gene, CDR1 is LNHNV and CDR2 is YYDKDF (reference sequence). The CDR3 is 15 amino acids. CDR3 nucleotide sequence: TGTGCCACCAGCAGGGACAGCTCTGGGGCCGACGTCCTGACTTTC. Translation gives CATSRDSSGADVLTF.

The V gene is TRBV5-4, the J gene TRBJ2-1, with D perhaps matching TRBD1 (6 bases). Trimming pared 4 bases from V and 8 bases from J, leaving 13 bases between. The length of the CDR3 is 13 residues. Germline V gene lookup returns CDR1 SGHNT and CDR2 YYREEE (reference sequence). The CDR3 loop reads CASSLRQVHEQFF. In DNA, the CDR3 is TGTGCCAGCAGCCTCCGACAGGTCCATGAGCAGTTCTTC.

The chain recombines TRBV25-1 with TRBJ1-6; D possibly corresponds to TRBD1 (6 bases). The germline CDR1 and CDR2 sequences are MGHDK and SYGVNS. The CDR3 runs 15 residues. Trimming removed 4 bases at V and 7 bases at J, with 14 bases between. CDR3 sequence: CASSARGWANSPLHF. In nucleotides, the CDR3 is TGTGCCAGCAGTGCCAGGGGATGGGCGAATTCACCCCTCCACTTT.